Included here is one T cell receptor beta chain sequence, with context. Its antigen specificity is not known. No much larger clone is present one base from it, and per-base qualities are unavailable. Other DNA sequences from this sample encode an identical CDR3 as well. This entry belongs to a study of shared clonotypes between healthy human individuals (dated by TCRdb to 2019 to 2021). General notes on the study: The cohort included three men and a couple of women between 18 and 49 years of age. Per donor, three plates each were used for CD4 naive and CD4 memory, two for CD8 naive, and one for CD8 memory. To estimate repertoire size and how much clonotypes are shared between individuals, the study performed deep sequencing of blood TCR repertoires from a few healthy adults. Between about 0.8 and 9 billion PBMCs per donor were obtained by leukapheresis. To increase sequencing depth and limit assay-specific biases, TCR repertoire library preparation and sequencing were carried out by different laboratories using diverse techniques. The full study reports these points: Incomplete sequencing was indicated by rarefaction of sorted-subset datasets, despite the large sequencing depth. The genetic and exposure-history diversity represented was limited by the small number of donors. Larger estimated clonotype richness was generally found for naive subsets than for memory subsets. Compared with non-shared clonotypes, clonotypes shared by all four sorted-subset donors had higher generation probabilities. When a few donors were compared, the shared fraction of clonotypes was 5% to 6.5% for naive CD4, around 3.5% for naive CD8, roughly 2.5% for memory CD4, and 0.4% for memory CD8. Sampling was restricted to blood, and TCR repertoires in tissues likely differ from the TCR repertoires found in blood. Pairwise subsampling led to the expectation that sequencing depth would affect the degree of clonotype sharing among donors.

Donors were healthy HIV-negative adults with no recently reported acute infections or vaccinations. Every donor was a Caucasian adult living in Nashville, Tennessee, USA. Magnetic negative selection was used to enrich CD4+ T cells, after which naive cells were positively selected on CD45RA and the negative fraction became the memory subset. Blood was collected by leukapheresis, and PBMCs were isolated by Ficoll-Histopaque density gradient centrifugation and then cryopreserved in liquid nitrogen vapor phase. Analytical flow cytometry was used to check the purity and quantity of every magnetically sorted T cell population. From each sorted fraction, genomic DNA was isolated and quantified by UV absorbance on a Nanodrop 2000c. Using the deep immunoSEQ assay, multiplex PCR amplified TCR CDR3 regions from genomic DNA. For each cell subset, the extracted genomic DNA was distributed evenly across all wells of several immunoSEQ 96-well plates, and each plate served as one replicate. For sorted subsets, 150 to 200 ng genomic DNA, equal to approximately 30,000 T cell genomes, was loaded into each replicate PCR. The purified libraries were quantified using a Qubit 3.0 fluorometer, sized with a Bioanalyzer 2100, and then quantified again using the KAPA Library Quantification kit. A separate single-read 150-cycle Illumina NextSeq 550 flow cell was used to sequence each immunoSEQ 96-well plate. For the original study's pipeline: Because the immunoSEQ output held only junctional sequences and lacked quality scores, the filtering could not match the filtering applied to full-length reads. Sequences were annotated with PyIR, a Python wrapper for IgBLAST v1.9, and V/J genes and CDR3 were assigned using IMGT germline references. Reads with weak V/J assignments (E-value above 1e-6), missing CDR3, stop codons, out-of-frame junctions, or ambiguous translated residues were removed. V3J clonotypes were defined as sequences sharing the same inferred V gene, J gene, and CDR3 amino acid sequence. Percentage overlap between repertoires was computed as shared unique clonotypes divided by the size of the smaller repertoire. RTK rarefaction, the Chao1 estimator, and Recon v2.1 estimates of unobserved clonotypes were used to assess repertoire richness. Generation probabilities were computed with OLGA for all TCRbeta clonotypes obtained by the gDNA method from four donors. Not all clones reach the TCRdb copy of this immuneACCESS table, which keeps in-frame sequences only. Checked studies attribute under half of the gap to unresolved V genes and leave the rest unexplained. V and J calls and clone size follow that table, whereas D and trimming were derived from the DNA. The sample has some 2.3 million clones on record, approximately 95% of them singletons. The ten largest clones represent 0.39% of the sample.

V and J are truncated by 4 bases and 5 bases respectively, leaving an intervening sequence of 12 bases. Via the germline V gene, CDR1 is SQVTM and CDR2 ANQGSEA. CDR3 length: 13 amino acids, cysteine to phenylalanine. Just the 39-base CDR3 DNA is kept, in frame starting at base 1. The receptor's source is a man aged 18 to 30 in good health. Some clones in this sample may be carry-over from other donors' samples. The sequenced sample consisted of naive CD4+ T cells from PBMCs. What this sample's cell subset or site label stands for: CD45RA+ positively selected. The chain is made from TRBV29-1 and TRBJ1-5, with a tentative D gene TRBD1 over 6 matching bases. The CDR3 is CSVGGGPDQPQHF. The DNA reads TGCAGCGTTGGGGGGGGGCCCGATCAGCCCCAGCATTTT.